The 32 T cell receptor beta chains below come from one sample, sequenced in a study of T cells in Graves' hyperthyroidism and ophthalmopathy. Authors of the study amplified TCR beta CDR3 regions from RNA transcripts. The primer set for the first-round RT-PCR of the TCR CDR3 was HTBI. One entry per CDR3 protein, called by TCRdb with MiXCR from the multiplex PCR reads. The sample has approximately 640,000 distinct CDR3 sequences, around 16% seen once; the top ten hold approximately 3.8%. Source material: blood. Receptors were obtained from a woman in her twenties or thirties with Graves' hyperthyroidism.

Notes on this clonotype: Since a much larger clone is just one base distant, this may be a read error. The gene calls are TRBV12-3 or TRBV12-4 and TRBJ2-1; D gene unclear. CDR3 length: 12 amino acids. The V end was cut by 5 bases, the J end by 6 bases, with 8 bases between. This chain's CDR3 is CASSTDRNEQFF. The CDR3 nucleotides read TGTGCCAGCAGTACGGATCGCAATGAGCAGTTCTTC.

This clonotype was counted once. In DNA, the CDR3 is TGTGCCAGCAGCGGACTAGCGGGAGGGCCGAAGGATGAGCAGTTCTTC. It specifies CASSGLAGGPKDEQFF. The V and J genes are TRBV9 and TRBJ2-1, with 14 nucleotides matching TRBD2. Germline lookup yields CDR1 SGDLS and CDR2 YYNGEE. J gave up 8 bases and V 3 bases, and 7 bases lay outside the gene matches. The CDR3 is 16 residues long. The full variable domain, in which reference TRBV9 and TRBJ2-1 provide the parts outside the CDR3, is DSGVTQTPKHLITATGQRVTLRCSPRSGDLSVYWYQQSLDQGLQFLIQYYNGEERAKGNILERFSAQQFPDLHSELNLSSLELGDSALYFCASSGLAGGPKDEQFFGPGTRLTVL.

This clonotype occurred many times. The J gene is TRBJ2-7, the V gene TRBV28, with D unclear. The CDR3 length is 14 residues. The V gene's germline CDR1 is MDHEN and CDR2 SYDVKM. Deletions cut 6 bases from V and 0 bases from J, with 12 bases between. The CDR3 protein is CASRLEWSSYEQYF. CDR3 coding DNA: TGTGCCAGCAGGTTGGAATGGAGCTCCTACGAGCAGTACTTC.

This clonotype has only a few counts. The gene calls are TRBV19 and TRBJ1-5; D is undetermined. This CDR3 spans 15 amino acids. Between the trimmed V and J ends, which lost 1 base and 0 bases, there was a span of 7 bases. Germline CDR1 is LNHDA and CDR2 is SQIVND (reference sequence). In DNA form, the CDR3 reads TGTGCCAGTAGTATAGGCACATTTAGCAATCAGCCCCAGCATTTT. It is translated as CASSIGTFSNQPQHF.

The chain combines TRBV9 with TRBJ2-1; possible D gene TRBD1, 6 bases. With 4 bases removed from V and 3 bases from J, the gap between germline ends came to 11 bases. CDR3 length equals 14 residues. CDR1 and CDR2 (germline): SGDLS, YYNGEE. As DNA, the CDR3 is TGTGCCAGCAGCCCGGGACAATACTACAATGAGCAGTTCTTC. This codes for CASSPGQYYNEQFF.

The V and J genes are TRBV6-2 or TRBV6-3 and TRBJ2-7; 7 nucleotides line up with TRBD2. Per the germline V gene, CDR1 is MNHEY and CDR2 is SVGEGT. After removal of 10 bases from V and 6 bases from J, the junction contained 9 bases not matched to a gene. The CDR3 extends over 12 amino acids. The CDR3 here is CATTREVGEQYF. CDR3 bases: TGTGCCACCACCCGGGAGGTGGGCGAGCAGTACTTC.

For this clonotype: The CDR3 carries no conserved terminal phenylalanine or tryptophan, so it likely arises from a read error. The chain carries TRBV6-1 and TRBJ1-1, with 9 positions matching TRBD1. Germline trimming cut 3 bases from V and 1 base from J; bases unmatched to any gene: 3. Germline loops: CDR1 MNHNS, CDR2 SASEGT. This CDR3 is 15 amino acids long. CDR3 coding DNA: TGTGCCAGCAGTGACCCGACAGGGGGGAACACTGAAGCTTTCCTT. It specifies CASSDPTGGNTEAFL.

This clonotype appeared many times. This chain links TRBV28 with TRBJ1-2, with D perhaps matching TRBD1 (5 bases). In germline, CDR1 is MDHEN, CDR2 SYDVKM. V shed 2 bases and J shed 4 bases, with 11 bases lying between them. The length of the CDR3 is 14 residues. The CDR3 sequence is CASSLGGVGYGYTF. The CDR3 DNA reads TGTGCCAGCAGTTTAGGGGGGGTTGGCTATGGCTACACCTTC.

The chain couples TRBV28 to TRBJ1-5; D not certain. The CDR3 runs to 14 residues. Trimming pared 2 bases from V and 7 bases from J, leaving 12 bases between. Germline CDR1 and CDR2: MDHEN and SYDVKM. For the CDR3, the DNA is TGTGCCAGCAGTTTACGCGGGGAGTTCCAGCCCCAGCATTTT. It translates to CASSLRGEFQPQHF.

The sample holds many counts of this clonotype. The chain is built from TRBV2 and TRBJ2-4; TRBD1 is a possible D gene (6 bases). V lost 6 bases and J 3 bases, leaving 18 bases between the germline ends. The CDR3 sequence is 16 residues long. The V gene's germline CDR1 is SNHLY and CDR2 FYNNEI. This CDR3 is CASRASPQGYKNIQYF. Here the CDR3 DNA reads TGTGCCAGCAGGGCTTCCCCTCAGGGGTACAAAAACATTCAGTACTTC.

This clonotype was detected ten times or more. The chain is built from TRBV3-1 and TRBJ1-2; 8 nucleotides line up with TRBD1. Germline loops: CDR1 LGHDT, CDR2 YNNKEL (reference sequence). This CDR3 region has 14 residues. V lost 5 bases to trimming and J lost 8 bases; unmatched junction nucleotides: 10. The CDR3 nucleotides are TGTGCCAGCAGCGCCCGACAGGGGCGGGAGGGCTACACCTTC. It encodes CASSARQGREGYTF.

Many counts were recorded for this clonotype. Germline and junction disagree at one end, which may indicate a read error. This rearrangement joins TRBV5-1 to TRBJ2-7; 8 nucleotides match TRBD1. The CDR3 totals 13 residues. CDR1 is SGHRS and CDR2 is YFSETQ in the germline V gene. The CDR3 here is CASSYDRGYEQYF. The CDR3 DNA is TGTGCCAGCAGTTACGACAGGGGCTACGAGCAGTACTTC. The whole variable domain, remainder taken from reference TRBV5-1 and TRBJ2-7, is KAGVTQTPRYLIKTRGQQVTLSCSPISGHRSVSWYQQTPGQGLQFLFEYFSETQRNKGNFPGRFSGRQFSNSRSEMNVSTLELGDSALYLCASSYDRGYEQYFGPGTRLTVT.

The CDR3 region has the DNA TGTGCCCCCCATGGGGGTCTTGATGGCTACACCTTC. Translated: CAPHGGLDGYTF. This chain connects TRBV2 to TRBJ1-2; possible D gene TRBD1, 5 bases. From germline, CDR1 is SNHLY and CDR2 FYNNEI. The CDR3 runs to 12 residues. The germline V and J ends were trimmed by 11 bases and 6 bases, with 16 bases remaining between them.

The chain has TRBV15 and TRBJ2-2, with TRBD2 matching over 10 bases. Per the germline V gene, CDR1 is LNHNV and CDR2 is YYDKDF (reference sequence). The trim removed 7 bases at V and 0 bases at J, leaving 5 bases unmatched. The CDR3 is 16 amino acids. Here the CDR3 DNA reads TGTGCCACCAACCTGGGACTAGCGACGAACACCGGGGAGCTGTTTTTT. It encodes CATNLGLATNTGELFF.

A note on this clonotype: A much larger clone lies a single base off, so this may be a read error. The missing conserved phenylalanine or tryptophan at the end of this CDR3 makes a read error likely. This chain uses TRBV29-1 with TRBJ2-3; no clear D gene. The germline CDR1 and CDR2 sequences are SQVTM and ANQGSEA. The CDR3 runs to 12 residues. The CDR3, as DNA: TGCACCGCCACCACATACACAGATACGCAGTATTCT. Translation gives CTATTYTDTQYS.

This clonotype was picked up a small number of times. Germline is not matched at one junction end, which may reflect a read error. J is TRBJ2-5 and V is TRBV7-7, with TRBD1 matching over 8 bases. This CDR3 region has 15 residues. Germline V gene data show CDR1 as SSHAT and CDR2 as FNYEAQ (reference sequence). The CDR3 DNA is TGTGCTAGCAGCTTGGTGGACAGGGAGCAAGAGACCCAGTACTTC. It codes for CASSLVDREQETQYF.

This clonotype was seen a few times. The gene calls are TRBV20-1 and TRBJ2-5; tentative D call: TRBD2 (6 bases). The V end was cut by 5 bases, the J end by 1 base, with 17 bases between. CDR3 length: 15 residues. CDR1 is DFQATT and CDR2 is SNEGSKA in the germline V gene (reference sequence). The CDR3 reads CSAYHPGRSQETQYF. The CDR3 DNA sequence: TGCAGTGCTTACCACCCCGGGAGATCCCAAGAGACCCAGTACTTC.

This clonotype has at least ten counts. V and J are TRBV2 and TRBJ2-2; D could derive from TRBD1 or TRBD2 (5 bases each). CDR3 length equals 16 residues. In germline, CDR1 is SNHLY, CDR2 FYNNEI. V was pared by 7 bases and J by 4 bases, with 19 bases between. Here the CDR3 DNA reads TGTGCCAGCATGTGGGACCACACAAGGGGCACCGGGGAGCTGTTTTTT. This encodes CASMWDHTRGTGELFF.

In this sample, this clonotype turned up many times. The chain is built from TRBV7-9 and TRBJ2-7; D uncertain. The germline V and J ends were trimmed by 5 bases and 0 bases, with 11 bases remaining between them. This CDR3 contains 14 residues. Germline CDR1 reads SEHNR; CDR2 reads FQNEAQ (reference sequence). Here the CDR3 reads CASSPRSGSYEQYF. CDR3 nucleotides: TGTGCCAGCAGCCCACGGTCTGGCTCCTACGAGCAGTACTTC.

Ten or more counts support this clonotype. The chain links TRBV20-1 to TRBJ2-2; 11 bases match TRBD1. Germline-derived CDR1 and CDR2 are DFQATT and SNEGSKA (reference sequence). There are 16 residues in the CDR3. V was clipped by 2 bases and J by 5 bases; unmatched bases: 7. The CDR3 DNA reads TGCAGTGCTAGACCACAGGACAGGGGGCTTACCGGGGAGCTGTTTTTT. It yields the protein CSARPQDRGLTGELFF.

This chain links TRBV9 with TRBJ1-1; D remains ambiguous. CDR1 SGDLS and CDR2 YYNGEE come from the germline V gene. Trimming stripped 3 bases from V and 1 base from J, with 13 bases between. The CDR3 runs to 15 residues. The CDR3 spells CASSASREANTEAFF. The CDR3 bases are TGTGCCAGCAGCGCCTCCCGGGAGGCGAACACTGAAGCTTTCTTT.

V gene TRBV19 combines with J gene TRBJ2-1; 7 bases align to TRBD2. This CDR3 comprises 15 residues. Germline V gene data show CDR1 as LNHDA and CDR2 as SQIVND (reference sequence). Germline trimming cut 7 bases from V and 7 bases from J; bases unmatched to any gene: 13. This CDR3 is CASTVGRAGVNEQFF. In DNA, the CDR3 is TGTGCCAGTACCGTCGGTCGGGCGGGAGTAAATGAGCAGTTCTTC.

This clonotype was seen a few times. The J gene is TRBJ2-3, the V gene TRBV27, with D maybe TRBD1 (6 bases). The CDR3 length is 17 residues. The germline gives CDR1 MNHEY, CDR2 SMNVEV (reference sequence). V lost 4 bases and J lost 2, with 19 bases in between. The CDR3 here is CASSSFRGPSTTDTQYF. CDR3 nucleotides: TGTGCCAGCAGTTCCTTCAGGGGCCCATCTACCACAGATACGCAGTATTTT.

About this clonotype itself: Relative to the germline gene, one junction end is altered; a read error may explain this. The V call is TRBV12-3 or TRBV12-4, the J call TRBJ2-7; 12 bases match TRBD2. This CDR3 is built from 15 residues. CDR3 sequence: CASRTRTSGTYGQYF. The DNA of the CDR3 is TGTGCCAGCAGGACCAGGACTAGCGGGACCTACGGGCAGTACTTC.

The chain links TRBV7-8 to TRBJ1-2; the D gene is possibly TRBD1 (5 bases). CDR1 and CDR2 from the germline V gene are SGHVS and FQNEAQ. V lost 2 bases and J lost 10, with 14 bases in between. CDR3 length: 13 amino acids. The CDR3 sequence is CASSLSWTGTYTF. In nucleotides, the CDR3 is TGTGCCAGCAGCTTATCCTGGACGGGGACCTACACCTTC.

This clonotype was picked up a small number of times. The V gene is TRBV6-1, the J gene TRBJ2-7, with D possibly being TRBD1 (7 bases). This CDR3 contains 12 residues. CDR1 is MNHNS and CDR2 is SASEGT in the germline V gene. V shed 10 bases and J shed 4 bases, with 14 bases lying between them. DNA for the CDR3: TGTGCCACCGATCAGGGGGGTTACGAGCAGTACTTC. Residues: CATDQGGYEQYF.

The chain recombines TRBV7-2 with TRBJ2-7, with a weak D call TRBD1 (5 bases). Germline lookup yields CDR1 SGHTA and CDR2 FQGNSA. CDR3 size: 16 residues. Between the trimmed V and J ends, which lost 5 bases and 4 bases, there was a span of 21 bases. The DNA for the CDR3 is TGTGCCAGCAGCCCGGCCCTCGGGCAGGGTAATTACGAGCAGTACTTC. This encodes CASSPALGQGNYEQYF.

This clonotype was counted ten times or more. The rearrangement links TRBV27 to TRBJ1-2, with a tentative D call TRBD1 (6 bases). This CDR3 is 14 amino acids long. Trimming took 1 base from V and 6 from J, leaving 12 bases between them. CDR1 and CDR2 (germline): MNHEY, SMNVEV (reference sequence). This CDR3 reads CASSLLPRGHGYTF. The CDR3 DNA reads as TGTGCCAGCAGTTTATTACCCAGGGGTCATGGCTACACCTTC.

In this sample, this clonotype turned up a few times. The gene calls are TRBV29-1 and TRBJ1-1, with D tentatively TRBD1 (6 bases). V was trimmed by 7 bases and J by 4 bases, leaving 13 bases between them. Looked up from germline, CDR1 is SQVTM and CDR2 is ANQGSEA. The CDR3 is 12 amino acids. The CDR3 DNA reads TGCAGCGCCCGACAGGTCTCCACTGAAGCTTTCTTT. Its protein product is CSARQVSTEAFF.

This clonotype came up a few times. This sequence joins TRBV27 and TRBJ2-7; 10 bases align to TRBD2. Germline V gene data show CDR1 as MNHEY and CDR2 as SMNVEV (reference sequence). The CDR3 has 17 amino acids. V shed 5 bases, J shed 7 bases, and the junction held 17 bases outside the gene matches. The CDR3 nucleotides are TGTGCCAGCAGTCGATCCCCCCGGCTAGCGGGAGAGTGGGAGCAGTACTTC. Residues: CASSRSPRLAGEWEQYF.

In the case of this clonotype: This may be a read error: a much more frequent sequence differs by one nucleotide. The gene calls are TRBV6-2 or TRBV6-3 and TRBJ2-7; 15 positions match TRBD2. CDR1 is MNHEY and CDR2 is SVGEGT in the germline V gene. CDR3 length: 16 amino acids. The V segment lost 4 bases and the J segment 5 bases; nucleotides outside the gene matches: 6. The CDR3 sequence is CASSSTWTSGRDEQYF. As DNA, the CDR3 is TGTGCCAGCAGTTCCACCTGGACTAGCGGGAGGGACGAGCAGTACTTC.

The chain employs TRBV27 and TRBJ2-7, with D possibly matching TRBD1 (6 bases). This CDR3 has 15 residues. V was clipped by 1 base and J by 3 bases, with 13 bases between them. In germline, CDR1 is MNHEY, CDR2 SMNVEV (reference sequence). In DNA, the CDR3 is TGTGCCAGCAGTTTATGGTCACAGGGTCTCTACGAGCAGTACTTC. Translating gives CASSLWSQGLYEQYF.